This T cell receptor beta chain was captured by sequencing in a study of blood T cell repertoires in COVID-19 (TCRdb year 2020). For the study in its entirety: Collaborator samples came from the United States, Italy and Spain and covered acute and convalescent phases of COVID-19. The prospective study material was composed of cDNA or gDNA derived from T cells, B-cell-depleted T cells, or PBMCs. The repertoires were released in a freely available public database intended as a resource for research on the immune response to SARS-CoV-2. The samples were drawn from two sources: the first 160 participants of the ongoing ImmuneRACE study, and 1,200 or so subjects contributed by 6 global collaborators. A de-identified subject ID, COVID-19 status, age in years and sex were almost always included in the sample metadata. The dataset comprised deeply sampled blood TCRbeta repertoires from subjects exposed to, actively infected with, or recovered from COVID-19. Where HLA class I and class II types were available, the types were taken from metadata supplied by the sample provider, not from assay-based typing. What the authors observed across the whole study: How much clinical and demographic metadata was included differed by source and by participant, and the metadata was provided uncurated.

The CDR3 goes from the cysteine to the phenylalanine over 16 residues. Only CDR3 DNA is held: 48 bases, read in frame from base 1. The germline V gene encodes CDR1 MNHNS and CDR2 SASEGT. Trimming removed 4 bases from V and 4 bases from J, leaving 16 bases between the germline ends. A note on this clone: Its antigen is unknown. Base qualities are not provided; no much larger clone lies one nucleotide away.

TCRbeta CDR3 regions were amplified from genomic DNA by means of the immunoSEQ Assay, a bias-controlled multiplex PCR. As for the authors' bioinformatics: The number of nucleated cells in each sample was estimated from the amplification of reference gene primers within the assay. To quantify the absolute abundance of each unique TCRbeta CDR3 rearrangement, sequence reads were collapsed and filtered. Productive Simpson clonality was computed per sample as the square root of Simpson's diversity index over productive rearrangements. The source is immuneACCESS, and TCRdb retained only in-frame sequences with V and J called. Part of the clones is not carried over; for the studies checked, unresolved V genes explain less than half of this, and the remainder is unexplained. V and J calls and clone size are as listed in that table; D and trimming were resolved from the DNA. The sample includes about 100,000 clones, with roughly 86% observed a single time. 6.5% of the sample goes to the ten largest clones.

Collaborating institutions collected whole blood in K2EDTA tubes following their own protocols. For TCRbeta analysis, collaborators shipped samples in one of three forms: frozen whole blood, isolated PBMCs, or DNA extracted from either of those sample types. The sample taken for sequencing was peripheral blood. The TCR was taken from a woman between 55 and 75 years old with acute or convalescent COVID-19. The rearranged chain carries TRBV6-1 and TRBJ1-4; D gene: possibly TRBD1, on 5 matching bases. The DNA sequence is as follows: TGTGCCAGCAGTGGGGAGGTGGAGGGGTTTAATGAAAAACTGTTTTTT. This gives the protein CASSGEVEGFNEKLFF.